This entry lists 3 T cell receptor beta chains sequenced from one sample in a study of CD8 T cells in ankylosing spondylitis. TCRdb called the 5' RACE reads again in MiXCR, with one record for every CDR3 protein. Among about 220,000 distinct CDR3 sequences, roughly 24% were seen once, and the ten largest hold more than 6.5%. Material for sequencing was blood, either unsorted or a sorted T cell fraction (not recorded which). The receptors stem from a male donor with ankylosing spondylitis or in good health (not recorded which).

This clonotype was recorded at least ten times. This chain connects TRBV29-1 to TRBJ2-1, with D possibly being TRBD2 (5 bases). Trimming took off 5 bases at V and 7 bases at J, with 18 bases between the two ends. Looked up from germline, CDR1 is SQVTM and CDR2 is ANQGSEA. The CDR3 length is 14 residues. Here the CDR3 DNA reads TGCAGCGTTAAGACCGGGAATAAAGGGAATGAGCAGTTCTTC. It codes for CSVKTGNKGNEQFF.

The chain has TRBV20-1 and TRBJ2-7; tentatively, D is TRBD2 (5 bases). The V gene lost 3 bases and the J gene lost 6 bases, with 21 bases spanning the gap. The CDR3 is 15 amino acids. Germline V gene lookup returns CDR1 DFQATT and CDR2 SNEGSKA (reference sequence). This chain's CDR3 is CSASPGVGFPGEQYF. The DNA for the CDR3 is TGCAGTGCTAGTCCCGGGGTGGGGTTCCCCGGCGAGCAGTACTTC.

The CDR3 sequence is CSARGLAGGRQYF. The CDR3 bases are TGCAGTGCTAGGGGACTAGCGGGAGGACGGCAGTACTTC. The chain is built from TRBV20-1 and TRBJ2-7; 15 bases agree with TRBD2. This CDR3 contains 13 residues. Germline V lookup: CDR1 DFQATT, CDR2 SNEGSKA (reference sequence). J gave up 9 bases and V 3 bases, and 3 bases lay outside the gene matches.